What follows describes a single T cell receptor beta chain. Which antigen it targets is not known. Per-nucleotide qualities are absent, and no much larger clonotype sits a single base away. Each collaborating institution followed its own protocols to collect whole blood in K2EDTA tubes. For TCRbeta analysis, collaborators shipped samples in one of three forms: frozen whole blood, isolated PBMCs, or DNA extracted from either of those sample types. From its cysteine to its phenylalanine, the CDR3 spans 15 amino acids. Just CDR3 DNA is preserved here, 45 bases in frame from base 1. Clipping removes 6 bases from V and 5 bases from J, with 10 as the unmatched junction base count. The germline V gene supplies CDR1 SNHLY and CDR2 FYNNEI. This sample stems from a study of blood T cell repertoires in COVID-19 (dated by TCRdb to 2020 to 2021). Concerning the study at large: The collaborator samples originated in the United States, Italy and Spain and spanned the acute and convalescent phases of COVID-19. Samples came from the ongoing ImmuneRACE study (first 160 participants) plus 1,254 subjects from 6 global collaborators. Where available, HLA class I and class II types were taken from metadata supplied by the sample provider and were not determined by assay-based typing. The material from the prospective study consisted of cDNA or gDNA derived from T cells, B-cell-depleted T cells, or PBMCs. The dataset comprised deeply sampled blood TCRbeta repertoires from subjects exposed to, actively infected with, or recovered from COVID-19. The repertoires were released in a freely available public database intended as a resource for research on the immune response to SARS-CoV-2. Nearly every sample came with metadata listing a de-identified subject ID, COVID-19 status, age in years and sex.

Broader findings and caveats from the paper: The amount of clinical and demographic metadata varied by source and participant and was provided uncurated.

TCRbeta CDR3 regions were amplified from genomic DNA by means of the immunoSEQ Assay, a bias-controlled multiplex PCR. As for the original processing: Nucleated cell counts per sample were estimated from amplification of reference gene primers within the assay. Sequence reads were collapsed and filtered to measure the absolute abundance of every unique TCRbeta CDR3 rearrangement. For each sample, productive Simpson clonality was calculated as the square root of Simpson's diversity index over productive rearrangements. The immuneACCESS repertoire file appears here via TCRdb, limited to in-frame rearrangements. These files lack a portion of the clones; in checked studies, under half of the deficit traces to unresolved V genes, and the cause of the others is not known. The D gene and trimming were derived from the DNA, and the V and J assignments and clone size from that table. This sample lists some 80,000 clones; just under 85% were detected once. Of the sample, 15% to 20% falls within the top ten clones.

This clonotype was sampled from an elderly man with active or convalescent COVID-19. The receptor chain draws on TRBV2 and TRBJ2-1; 7 bases in the junction line up with TRBD2. The sequenced sample consisted of peripheral blood. The CDR3 region reads CASSYFWAGDNEQFF. The sequenced DNA: TGTGCCAGCAGCTATTTCTGGGCGGGGGACAATGAGCAGTTCTTC.